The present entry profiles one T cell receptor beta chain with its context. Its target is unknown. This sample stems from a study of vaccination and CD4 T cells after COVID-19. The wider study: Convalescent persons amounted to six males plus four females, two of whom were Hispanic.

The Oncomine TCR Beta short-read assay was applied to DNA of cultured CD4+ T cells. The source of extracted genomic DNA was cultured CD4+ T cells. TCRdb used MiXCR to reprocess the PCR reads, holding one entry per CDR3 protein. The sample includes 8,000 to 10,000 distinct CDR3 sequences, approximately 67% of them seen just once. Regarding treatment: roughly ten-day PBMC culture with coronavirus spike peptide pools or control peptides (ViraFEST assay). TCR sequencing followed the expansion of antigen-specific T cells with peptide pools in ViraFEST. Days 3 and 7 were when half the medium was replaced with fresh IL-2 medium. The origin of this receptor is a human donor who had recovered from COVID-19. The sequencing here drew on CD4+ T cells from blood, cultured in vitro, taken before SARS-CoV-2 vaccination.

The CDR3 nucleotides read TGTGCCAGCACCCGGACAGTCGCCACAGATACGCAGTATTTT. It codes for CASTRTVATDTQYF. The chain has TRBV11-2 and TRBJ2-3, with D possibly TRBD1 on 6 matching bases. CDR3 length equals 14 residues. V was shortened by 7 bases and J by 2 bases, with 13 bases between the two germline ends. CDR1 and CDR2 (germline): SGHAT, FQNNGV. Based on the CDR3 plus reference TRBV11-2 and TRBJ2-3, the full variable domain is EAGVAQSPRYKIIEKRQSVAFWCNPISGHATLYWYQQILGQGPKLLIQFQNNGVVDDSQLPKDRFSAERLKGVDSTLKIQPAKLEDSAVYLCASTRTVATDTQYFGPGTRLTVL.